This T cell receptor beta chain was documented in a study of blood T cell repertoires in COVID-19 (dated by TCRdb to 2020 to 2021). For context, the study as a whole: The collaborator samples originated in the United States, Italy and Spain and spanned the acute and convalescent phases of COVID-19. Subjects who had been exposed to COVID-19, were actively infected with it, or had recovered from it provided the deeply sampled blood TCRbeta repertoires that made up the dataset. A freely available public database, intended as a resource for researchers studying the immune response to SARS-CoV-2, is where the repertoires were released. The prospective study material was composed of cDNA or gDNA derived from T cells, B-cell-depleted T cells, or PBMCs. Samples were obtained from the ongoing ImmuneRACE study (first 160 participants) and from approximately 1,200 subjects provided by 6 global collaborators. A de-identified subject ID, COVID-19 status, age in years and sex were almost always included in the sample metadata. Where available, HLA class I and class II types were obtained from metadata supplied by the sample provider rather than from assay-based typing.

V is shortened by 1 base, J by 12 bases, and the region joining them spans 19 bases. CDR1 is given as SGHDN and CDR2 as FVKESK, both from the germline V gene. Taken from cysteine to phenylalanine, the CDR3 has 15 residues. The sequence is cut down to CDR3 DNA, 45 bases in frame from base 1. The immunoSEQ Assay, a bias-controlled multiplex PCR, was used to amplify TCRbeta CDR3 regions from genomic DNA. In the source study's methods: Nucleated cell counts per sample were estimated from amplification of reference gene primers within the assay. To quantify the absolute abundance of each unique TCRbeta CDR3 rearrangement, sequence reads were collapsed and filtered. For each sample, productive Simpson clonality was calculated as the square root of Simpson's diversity index across productive rearrangements. TCRdb carries this immuneACCESS record with in-frame sequences only. Its versions omit some clonotypes, under half of them owing to an unresolved V gene in the studies checked, with the rest unexplained. For V, J and clone size, that table is used; D and trimming come from the DNA. Across this sample there are about 36,000 clones, with around four fifths seen only once. The ten largest clones take up 13% to 15% of the sample.

Points on this clone: The antigen it binds to is not known. No qualities accompany the bases; no much larger clone lies one base away.

Each collaborating institution followed its own protocols to collect whole blood in K2EDTA tubes. For TCRbeta analysis, collaborators shipped samples in one of three forms: frozen whole blood, isolated PBMCs, or DNA extracted from either of those sample types. The study at large found these results: Clinical and demographic metadata were provided uncurated, with the amount varying by source and participant.

Input material: peripheral blood. In this chain, TRBV14 is recombined with TRBJ2-1; possibly the D gene is TRBD2, per 6 matching bases. This clonotype originated in a human donor in a cohort sampled during active COVID-19. The CDR3 loop reads CASSQGMGRGTGQFF. The bases read TGTGCCAGCAGCCAAGGCATGGGACGGGGGACTGGGCAGTTCTTC.